Below, 22 T cell receptor beta chains from the same sample are listed, as sequenced in a study of T cell repertoires in aging, cancer and after chemotherapy. A mixed TRB-A/B primer pool amplified rearranged TRB by multiplex touch-down PCR. TCRdb re-analysed the multiplex PCR reads in MiXCR, keeping a single row per CDR3 protein. The sample contains about 11,000 distinct CDR3 sequences, about 31% of which appear only once. The template was genomic DNA from peripheral blood, not RNA. Sequencing was performed on blood. Every receptor here comes from a human donor in good health. The donor label of this sample is uncertain.

This clonotype occurred a few times. The J gene is TRBJ1-2, the V gene TRBV19; D gene ambiguous. Germline V CDR1 and CDR2: LNHDA, SQIVND (reference sequence). V was shortened by 6 bases and J by 4 bases, with 15 bases between the two germline ends. The CDR3 is 14 residues long. CDR3 nucleotides: TGTGCCAGTAGACCACAGTACCTATTCTATGGCTACACCTTC. Protein sequence: CASRPQYLFYGYTF.

This clonotype was observed a single time. With a much larger clone just one base away, this may be a read error. This is likely a read error, given that the CDR3 carries no conserved phenylalanine or tryptophan at its end. The chain joins TRBV5-4 to TRBJ1-5, with TRBD1 matching over 8 bases. V trimming: 4 bases; J trimming: 7 bases; junction bases outside the gene matches: 19. This CDR3 spans 18 amino acids. Germline V CDR1 and CDR2: SGHNT, YYREEE (reference sequence). The chain's CDR3 is CASSPAGRGRVAGQPQHL. The CDR3 DNA follows: TGTGCCAGCAGCCCCGCGGGCAGGGGGCGCGTCGCGGGCCAGCCCCAGCATTTA.

The J gene is TRBJ1-2, the V gene TRBV7-2; D might be TRBD1 (5 bases). V was pared by 2 bases and J by 8 bases, with 18 bases between. The CDR3 consists of 15 residues. The germline V gene encodes CDR1 SGHTA and CDR2 FQGNSA. The CDR3 sequence is CASSLLGATTGGYTF. The CDR3, as DNA: TGTGCCAGCAGCTTACTAGGGGCAACGACGGGCGGCTACACCTTC. Complete variable domain (other parts from reference TRBV7-2 and TRBJ1-2): GAGVSQSPSNKVTEKGKDVELRCDPISGHTALYWYRQSLGQGLEFLIYFQGNSAPDKSGLPSDRFSAERTGGSVSTLTIQRTQQEDSAVYLCASSLLGATTGGYTFGSGTRLTVV.

The chain employs TRBV18 and TRBJ2-1; a weak D match, TRBD2 (6 bases). This CDR3 has 15 amino acids. CDR1 is KGHSH, CDR2 LQKENI, per germline. With 3 bases removed from V and 6 bases from J, the gap between germline ends came to 15 bases. CDR3 sequence (DNA): TGTGCCAGCTCACCTTCCGGGAGTAGGGTCAATGAGCAGTTCTTC. This gives the protein CASSPSGSRVNEQFF.

By share, this clonotype ranks as medium-sized. This chain links TRBV27 with TRBJ1-2; 7 nucleotides line up with TRBD1. The CDR3 length is 12 residues. After removal of 3 bases from V and 8 bases from J, the junction contained 3 bases not matched to a gene. Looked up from germline, CDR1 is MNHEY and CDR2 is SMNVEV (reference sequence). The CDR3 here is CASSFAGGGYTF. CDR3 nucleotides: TGTGCCAGCAGTTTCGCAGGGGGAGGCTACACCTTC.

The genes are TRBV20-1 and TRBJ2-7; D gene unclear. Between the trimmed V and J ends, which lost 0 bases and 2 bases, there was a span of 11 bases. Germline-derived CDR1 and CDR2 are DFQATT and SNEGSKA (reference sequence). This CDR3 spans 14 amino acids. The chain's CDR3 is CSARDSARTYEQYF. As DNA, the CDR3 is TGCAGTGCTAGAGATTCGGCCAGGACCTACGAGCAGTACTTC.

This clonotype has just a few counts. The chain is built from TRBV6-5 and TRBJ2-7; 7 bases fit TRBD2. Unmatched junction bases numbered 3, after V lost 5 bases and J lost 5 bases. Germline CDR1 MNHEY, CDR2 SVGAGI. There are 12 residues in the CDR3. The CDR3 DNA reads TGTGCCAGCAGTCTCGGGAGGAACGAGCAGTACTTC. Its translation is CASSLGRNEQYF.

This clonotype was recorded a few times. V is TRBV5-1 and J is TRBJ2-3; D ambiguous. From germline, CDR1 is SGHRS and CDR2 YFSETQ. CDR3 length: 14 residues. V lost 7 bases and J 0 bases, leaving 12 bases between the germline ends. The CDR3: CASSLTASTDTQYF. CDR3 in DNA: TGCGCCAGCTCCTTAACAGCAAGCACAGATACGCAGTATTTT.

In its sample, this clonotype is medium-sized (0.01 to 0.1%). V is TRBV27 and J is TRBJ2-5; tentative D call: TRBD2 (5 bases). The CDR3 sequence is 15 residues long. V lost 8 bases, J lost 1 base, and 17 bases lay in between. Germline V CDR1 and CDR2: MNHEY, SMNVEV (reference sequence). CDR3: CASGWKGAPQETQYF. The DNA of the CDR3 is TGTGCCAGCGGGTGGAAGGGAGCGCCCCAAGAGACCCAGTACTTC.

The V gene is TRBV15, the J gene TRBJ2-2; tentatively, D is TRBD2 (6 bases). V was trimmed by 5 bases and J by 0 bases, leaving 13 bases between them. Per the germline V gene, CDR1 is LNHNV and CDR2 is YYDKDF (reference sequence). This CDR3 is 16 amino acids long. The CDR3, as DNA: TGTGCCACCAGCTTAGGAGGGAGTTCGAACACCGGGGAGCTGTTTTTT. Translating it yields CATSLGGSSNTGELFF.

In its sample, this clonotype was seen once. The V and J genes are TRBV19 and TRBJ2-2, with TRBD1 as a possible D gene (5 bases). Germline V gene data show CDR1 as LNHDA and CDR2 as SQIVND (reference sequence). The V and J ends lost 3 bases and 8 bases respectively, with 13 bases between them. The length of the CDR3 is 14 residues. The CDR3 loop reads CASSMGQVGGELFF. The CDR3 DNA follows: TGTGCCAGTAGTATGGGGCAGGTCGGAGGGGAGCTGTTTTTT. Full variable domain (rest looked up from reference TRBV19 and TRBJ2-2): DGGITQSPKYLFRKEGQNVTLSCEQNLNHDAMYWYRQDPGQGLRLIYYSQIVNDFQKGDIAEGYSVSREKKESFPLTVTSAQKNPTAFYLCASSMGQVGGELFFGEGSRLTVL.

This chain connects TRBV10-3 to TRBJ2-3; D is unresolved. The V end was cut by 4 bases, the J end by 4 bases, with 3 bases between. The germline V gene has CDR1 ENHRY and CDR2 SYGVKD. CDR3 length: 11 residues. CDR3: CAISGADTQYF. The CDR3 coding sequence is TGTGCCATCAGTGGAGCAGATACGCAGTATTTT.

The chain employs TRBV11-1 and TRBJ1-6; 10 nucleotides match TRBD1. This CDR3 is built from 16 residues. Looked up from germline, CDR1 is SGHAT and CDR2 is FQDESV (reference sequence). The J segment lost 8 bases and the V segment lost 1 base, leaving 5 bases of the junction unmatched. The DNA of the CDR3 is TGTGCCAGCAGCTTAGGAGACAGGGGGCGCTATTCACCCCTCCACTTT. It encodes CASSLGDRGRYSPLHF.

This sequence joins TRBV5-6 and TRBJ2-1; TRBD2 matches 9 bases. Trimming removed 0 bases from V and 9 bases from J; junction bases left unmatched: 7. The CDR3 contains 15 residues. The germline V gene encodes CDR1 SGHDT and CDR2 YYEEEE. The CDR3 loop reads CASSLDSGRKAEQFF. In DNA form, the CDR3 reads TGTGCCAGCAGCTTGGACAGCGGGAGGAAAGCTGAGCAGTTCTTC. The full variable domain, completed using reference TRBV5-6 and TRBJ2-1, is DAGVTQSPTHLIKTRGQQVTLRCSPKSGHDTVSWYQQALGQGPQFIFQYYEEEERQRGNFPDRFSGHQFPNYSSELNVNALLLGDSALYLCASSLDSGRKAEQFFGPGTRLTVL.

This clonotype was observed a few times. The chain combines TRBV27 with TRBJ2-1; D perhaps matches TRBD2 (6 bases). The germline V gene has CDR1 MNHEY and CDR2 SMNVEV (reference sequence). Trimming cost V 5 bases and J 0 bases, with 17 bases left between them. This CDR3 contains 17 residues. Here the CDR3 reads CASSPSDRRSSYNEQFF. The CDR3 bases are TGTGCCAGCAGTCCTAGCGACCGGCGGAGCTCCTACAATGAGCAGTTCTTC.

This rearrangement joins TRBV6-5 to TRBJ2-2, with D perhaps TRBD2 (5 bases). The V end was cut by 6 bases, the J end by 1 base, with 12 bases between. The CDR3 length is 15 residues. Germline CDR1 MNHEY, CDR2 SVGAGI. CDR3 loop: CASRQYGLNTGELFF. CDR3 sequence (DNA): TGTGCCAGCAGACAGTACGGACTGAACACCGGGGAGCTGTTTTTT.

The J gene is TRBJ1-2, the V gene TRBV27; D remains unclear. Trimming removed 7 bases at V and 4 bases at J, with 16 bases between. There are 14 residues in the CDR3. The germline V gene has CDR1 MNHEY and CDR2 SMNVEV (reference sequence). CDR3 sequence (DNA): TGTGCCAGCAAAGGTGTGCTACCTCCCTATGGCTACACCTTC. Translation: CASKGVLPPYGYTF.

This clonotype was counted only a few times. CDR3 amino acids: CASSYGEGTQETQYF. DNA of the CDR3: TGTGCCAGCAGTTACGGAGAGGGGACGCAAGAGACCCAGTACTTC. The rearrangement links TRBV6-2 or TRBV6-3 to TRBJ2-5; either TRBD1 or TRBD2 may fit D (5 bases each). Deletions cut 2 bases from V and 2 bases from J, with 12 bases between. This CDR3 has 15 amino acids. The germline gives CDR1 MNHEY, CDR2 SVGEGT.

This clonotype is labeled as medium-sized. The V and J genes are TRBV30 and TRBJ2-1, with D perhaps matching TRBD2 (6 bases). V shed 4 bases and J shed 0 bases, with 10 bases lying between them. The CDR3 is 14 residues long. Germline assignment: CDR1 GTSNPN and CDR2 SVGIG (reference sequence). The CDR3 nucleotides are TGTGCCTGGACGGGACTCCACTCCTACAATGAGCAGTTCTTC. Translated, it gives CAWTGLHSYNEQFF.

V usage is TRBV6-5 and J usage is TRBJ1-6; weak D call: TRBD1 (6 bases). The V end lost 6 bases, the J end lost 5 bases, and 14 bases lay between the germline ends. This CDR3 is built from 15 residues. CDR1 is MNHEY and CDR2 is SVGAGI in the germline V gene. The CDR3 protein is CASSPTGPHNSPLHF. DNA for the CDR3: TGTGCCAGCAGCCCAACAGGGCCCCATAATTCACCCCTCCACTTT.

The chain's CDR3 is CASSFSGGATDTQYF. Written as DNA, the CDR3 is TGTGCCAGCAGTTTTAGCGGGGGGGCCACAGATACGCAGTATTTT. This rearrangement joins TRBV12-3 or TRBV12-4 to TRBJ2-3, with 11 bases matching TRBD2. With V trimmed by 3 bases and J by 2 bases, 1 base remained unmatched. The CDR3 is made up of 15 amino acids.

The chain links TRBV14 to TRBJ2-5, with 8 nucleotides matching TRBD2. V trimming: 3 bases; J trimming: 4 bases; junction bases outside the gene matches: 13. This CDR3 has 17 residues. Germline CDR1 SGHDN, CDR2 FVKESK. CDR3 sequence reads: CASSHGRGSGKRETQYF. The CDR3 region has the DNA TGTGCCAGCAGCCATGGGCGGGGTAGCGGGAAACGAGAGACCCAGTACTTC.